The T cell receptor (beta chain) under discussion was sequenced for a study of cytomegalovirus exposure and HLA in healthy donors. Study-level points and caveats: About 87% or about 30% of the time was how often most TCR beta V segments were productive, according to an earlier analysis.

The CDR3 has 11 amino acids. Germline V lookup: CDR1 LNHDA, CDR2 SQIVND (reference sequence). The trim removed 10 bases at V and 5 bases at J, leaving 4 bases unmatched. Comments on this clone: Its antigen is not identified.

Primers for the PCR totalled 60 Vbeta and 13 Jbeta. Profiling relied on immunoSEQ multiplex PCR, and the TCRdb table lists in-frame clones only, not all of them. The table has under 200,000 clones, roughly 85% seen once. The chain is built from TRBV19 and TRBJ2-5; TRBD2 agrees at 7 bases. The origin of this receptor is a man aged 18 to 29 in good health and CMV-seropositive. The sequenced material came from PBMCs. CDR3 nucleotides: TGTGCCACTGGACTAGGGGAGACCCAGTACTTC. Protein: CATGLGETQYF.